The clone carrying this TCR beta chain was recorded many times. The antigen is undetermined. V shed 5 bases and J shed 2 bases, with 12 bases lying between them. There are 14 residues in the CDR3. Per germline, CDR1 MNHNS and CDR2 SASEGT. Template material for amplifying TCR beta CDR3 regions consisted of RNA transcripts. The HTBI set primed first-round TCR CDR3 RT-PCR. Via MiXCR, TCRdb re-called the multiplex PCR reads, giving one row per CDR3 protein. The data show approximately 370,000 distinct CDR3 sequences, approximately 17% seen once. The sample comes from a study of T cells in Graves' hyperthyroidism and ophthalmopathy. On the study more broadly: Peripheral blood samples were taken at initial diagnosis, prior to any treatment.

Patients were excluded for uncontrolled infection, other autoimmune disease, pregnancy or lactation. On the basis of clinical symptoms, serum thyroxine and TRAb, thyroid ultrasound and orbital computed tomography, diagnoses were made. Study observations and caveats: The model foresaw ophthalmopathy a median roughly 6 months prior to onset.

This chain connects TRBV6-1 to TRBJ1-1; the D gene is possibly TRBD1 (5 bases). This TCR was sampled from a woman in her twenties or thirties with Graves' hyperthyroidism that later progressed to Graves' ophthalmopathy. The sample taken for sequencing was blood. The CDR3 DNA reads as TGTGCCAGCAGTTCCCGGAGGGGAAACACTGAAGCTTTCTTT. It specifies CASSSRRGNTEAFF.